A single sample gave rise to the 18 T cell receptor beta chains below, sequenced in a study of blood T cell repertoires in COVID-19 (dated by TCRdb to about 2020). Library preparation was by the immunoSEQ multiplex PCR assay. Not all clones reach the TCRdb copy of this immuneACCESS table, which keeps in-frame sequences only. Checked studies attribute under half of the gap to unresolved V genes and leave the rest unexplained. The sample records 150,000 to 200,000 clones, 77% of which are singletons. Of the sample, roughly 2.8% is held by the ten largest clones. The sample taken for sequencing was peripheral blood. These receptor sequences come from a man aged 65 to 79 with acute or convalescent COVID-19.

The chain links TRBV24-1 to TRBJ2-1, with 7 positions matching TRBD1. CDR3 length: 16 residues. V lost 4 bases and J lost 7; bases outside the gene matches: 12. Germline CDR1 reads KGHDR; CDR2 reads SFDVKD. The CDR3 loop is CATSEPQGTGYNEQFF. CDR3 coding DNA: TGTGCCACCAGTGAGCCACAGGGGACGGGTTATAATGAGCAGTTCTTC.

The chain recombines TRBV29-1 with TRBJ1-2; 8 nucleotides line up with TRBD1. This CDR3 contains 14 residues. Trimming at V came to 6 bases and at J to 4 bases, leaving 10 bases not matched to a gene. Germline assignment: CDR1 SQVTM and CDR2 ANQGSEA. CDR3 sequence reads: CSVLTGEVSYGYTF. The CDR3 DNA follows: TGCAGCGTCCTGACAGGGGAGGTTAGCTATGGCTACACCTTC.

This rearrangement joins TRBV5-8 to TRBJ1-2; possible D gene TRBD1, 6 bases. This CDR3 region has 13 residues. Trimming cost V 4 bases and J 7 bases, with 14 bases left between them. In germline, CDR1 is SGHTS, CDR2 YDEGEE. CDR3 amino acids: CASSRRGGGGYTF. CDR3 in DNA: TGTGCCAGCAGCCGTCGGGGGGGCGGTGGCTACACCTTC.

The chain combines TRBV2 with TRBJ1-1, with 8 bases lining up with TRBD1. Germline V CDR1 and CDR2: SNHLY, FYNNEI. The CDR3 extends over 13 amino acids. V was clipped by 8 bases and J by 4 bases; unmatched bases: 6. CDR3 coding DNA: TGTGCCAGCGTCGGACAGGGAAGCACTGAAGCTTTCTTT. It codes for CASVGQGSTEAFF.

The rearrangement links TRBV4-2 to TRBJ2-1, with 11 nucleotides matching TRBD2. V trimming: 4 bases; J trimming: 4 bases; junction bases outside the gene matches: 9. The CDR3 is 17 residues long. Germline V gene data show CDR1 as LGHNA and CDR2 as YNFKEQ. CDR3 in amino acids: CASSRSPSGGQYNEQFF. The CDR3 DNA follows: TGTGCCAGCAGCCGCAGTCCTAGCGGGGGGCAATACAATGAGCAGTTCTTC.

There are a few counts of this clone. The rearrangement joins TRBV27 to TRBJ2-6; TRBD1 agrees at 9 bases. V lost 6 bases, J lost 2 bases, and 8 bases stayed unmatched. CDR1 is MNHEY and CDR2 is SMNVEV in the germline V gene (reference sequence). CDR3 size: 17 residues. The CDR3 DNA reads TGTGCCAGCAGCCGGACAGGGGCTAGAACTGGGGCCAACGTCCTGACTTTC. Protein product: CASSRTGARTGANVLTF.

The sample holds a few counts of this clone. This sequence joins TRBV15 and TRBJ1-1; 7 positions match TRBD1. The CDR3 has 15 residues. Germline V gene data show CDR1 as LNHNV and CDR2 as YYDKDF (reference sequence). The V and J ends lost 0 bases and 6 bases, in that order; junction bases with no gene match: 7. The CDR3 DNA reads TGTGCCACCAGCAGAGATCTTTCAGGGGGGTCTGAAGCTTTCTTT. Translating it yields CATSRDLSGGSEAFF.

The V call is TRBV6-5, the J call TRBJ2-1; D is ambiguous. CDR1 MNHEY and CDR2 SVGAGI come from the germline V gene. V shed 0 bases and J shed 0 bases, with 9 bases lying between them. The CDR3 runs 16 residues. This CDR3 reads CASSYSPSGSYNEQFF. CDR3 nucleotides: TGTGCCAGCAGTTACTCCCCTTCGGGCTCCTACAATGAGCAGTTCTTC.

V and J are TRBV6-5 and TRBJ1-5, with D hard to call. The CDR3 totals 15 residues. The V end was cut by 4 bases, the J end by 1 base, with 11 bases between. Germline V CDR1 and CDR2: MNHEY, SVGAGI. CDR3 coding DNA: TGTGCCAGCAGTTCTAGGCAGAAAAGCAATCAGCCCCAGCATTTT. It is translated as CASSSRQKSNQPQHF.

This clone occurred once. The gene calls are TRBV5-1 and TRBJ2-7; 11 bases align to TRBD1. The CDR3 runs 14 residues. After removal of 2 bases from V and 5 bases from J, the junction contained 3 bases not matched to a gene. Germline V CDR1 and CDR2: SGHRS, YFSETQ. The CDR3 DNA is TGCGCCAGCAGCTTTTCGGGACAGGGGGACGAGCAGTACTTC. This sequence encodes CASSFSGQGDEQYF.

This chain uses TRBV28 with TRBJ1-1; tentative D call: TRBD1 (6 bases). Deletions cut 6 bases from V and 4 bases from J, with 15 bases between. This CDR3 has 14 amino acids. Germline-derived CDR1 and CDR2 are MDHEN and SYDVKM. The CDR3 DNA is TGTGCCAGCAGCCCCGGGGGGGCGGCCACTGAAGCTTTCTTT. The encoded protein is CASSPGGAATEAFF.

The genes are TRBV2 and TRBJ1-1; tentatively, D is TRBD1 (5 bases). The V gene lost 7 bases and the J gene lost 1 base, with 16 bases spanning the gap. CDR3 size: 15 residues. Germline CDR1 reads SNHLY; CDR2 reads FYNNEI. In DNA form, the CDR3 reads TGTGCCAGCATCTTTCAGGGAACCTGGAACACTGAAGCTTTCTTT. Protein: CASIFQGTWNTEAFF. Looking up the rest from reference TRBV2 and TRBJ1-1 gives the full variable domain: EPEVTQTPSHQVTQMGQEVILRCVPISNHLYFYWYRQILGQKVEFLVSFYNNEISEKSEIFDDQFSVERPDGSNFTLKIRSTKLEDSAMYFCASIFQGTWNTEAFFGQGTRLTVV.

J is TRBJ1-1 and V is TRBV19; the match to TRBD1 covers 8 bases. Germline CDR1 reads LNHDA; CDR2 reads SQIVND (reference sequence). The CDR3 is made up of 16 amino acids. Germline trimming cut 4 bases from V and 1 base from J; bases unmatched to any gene: 8. The CDR3: CASSTLSGQGNTEAFF. The CDR3 DNA is TGTGCCAGTAGTACTCTCTCCGGACAGGGGAACACTGAAGCTTTCTTT. The full variable domain, rest sourced from reference TRBV19 and TRBJ1-1, is DGGITQSPKYLFRKEGQNVTLSCEQNLNHDAMYWYRQDPGQGLRLIYYSQIVNDFQKGDIAEGYSVSREKKESFPLTVTSAQKNPTAFYLCASSTLSGQGNTEAFFGQGTRLTVV.

The CDR3 coding sequence is TGCAGTGCTAGTGGGACAGGGAACACTGAAGCTTTCTTT. It codes for CSASGTGNTEAFF. This rearrangement joins TRBV20-1 to TRBJ1-1; TRBD1 agrees at 8 bases. The CDR3 extends over 13 amino acids. Germline V gene data show CDR1 as DFQATT and CDR2 as SNEGSKA (reference sequence). After removal of 3 bases from V and 1 base from J, the junction contained 1 base not matched to a gene.

The V gene is TRBV7-6, the J gene TRBJ2-7; 9 bases agree with TRBD1. The V gene end was trimmed by 5 bases and the J gene end by 7 bases; junction bases not matched to a gene: 12. Germline lookup yields CDR1 SGHVS and CDR2 FNYEAQ. This CDR3 has 15 residues. DNA of the CDR3: TGTGCCAGCAGCCCCTACCGGGACAGGGCTTGGGAGCAGTACTTC. This codes for CASSPYRDRAWEQYF.

The chain recombines TRBV9 with TRBJ1-1, with 8 bases lining up with TRBD1. This CDR3 has 13 amino acids. From germline, CDR1 is SGDLS and CDR2 YYNGEE. V dropped 4 bases and J dropped 4; count of bases not matched to a gene: 3. In nucleotides, the CDR3 is TGTGCCAGCAGCCCCCAGGGGGCCACTGAAGCTTTCTTT. Translation gives CASSPQGATEAFF.

This chain joins TRBV18 and TRBJ1-2; D is perhaps TRBD1 (6 bases). The CDR3 sequence is 15 residues long. The germline gives CDR1 KGHSH, CDR2 LQKENI. With 0 bases removed from V and 7 bases from J, the gap between germline ends came to 15 bases. The CDR3, as DNA: TGTGCCAGCTCACCACCGGCAGGGGAATTTTCTGGCTACACCTTC. Translating gives CASSPPAGEFSGYTF.

This chain links TRBV7-6 with TRBJ2-1, with 7 bases lining up with TRBD2. Germline lookup yields CDR1 SGHVS and CDR2 FNYEAQ. Trimming took 5 bases from V and 7 from J; bases not matched to a gene: 8. The CDR3 consists of 14 residues. The DNA of the CDR3 is TGTGCCAGCAGCCCCCAGGGAGCGGGGAATGAGCAGTTCTTC. It codes for CASSPQGAGNEQFF. Full variable domain (missing parts from reference TRBV7-6 and TRBJ2-1): GAGVSQSPRYKVTKRGQDVALRCDPISGHVSLYWYRQALGQGPEFLTYFNYEAQQDKSGLPNDRFSAERPEGSISTLTIQRTEQRDSAMYRCASSPQGAGNEQFFGPGTRLTVL.